The 20 T cell receptor beta chains reported below all come from one sample, sequenced in a study of shared clonotypes between healthy human individuals. The repertoire was sequenced with immunoSEQ multiplex PCR; TCRdb's copy has only in-frame clones and lacks some. The repertoire holds approximately 500,000 clones, with 96% as singletons. The source material was naive CD4+ T cells sorted from blood. Regarding subset: CD45RA+ positively selected. These receptors were taken from a woman aged 30 to 39 in good health.

This chain uses TRBV5-1 with TRBJ2-1; perhaps TRBD1 as D (5 bases). Germline CDR1 SGHRS, CDR2 YFSETQ. The CDR3 totals 15 residues. V dropped 2 bases and J dropped 9 bases, with 18 bases sitting between them. This CDR3 reads CASSLTSEPRGEQFF. CDR3 DNA: TGCGCCAGCAGCTTAACCTCCGAACCTAGGGGTGAGCAGTTCTTC.

The chain couples TRBV7-9 to TRBJ2-1; D is possibly TRBD1 (6 bases). This CDR3 spans 19 amino acids. The V end lost 5 bases, the J end lost 0 bases, and 23 bases lay between the germline ends. Per germline, CDR1 SEHNR and CDR2 FQNEAQ (reference sequence). The DNA for the CDR3 is TGTGCCAGCAGCCCCGCCGCCTGGTCTGGGGGCAGCTCCTACAATGAGCAGTTCTTC. Amino acid sequence: CASSPAAWSGGSSYNEQFF.

The chain employs TRBV4-1 and TRBJ1-2, with D unresolved. The CDR3 consists of 17 residues. CDR1 and CDR2 (germline): MGHRA, YSYEKL. Trimming removed 0 bases at V and 1 base at J, with 15 bases between. Here the CDR3 reads CASSQDYAATDNYGYTF. The CDR3 region has the DNA TGCGCCAGCAGCCAAGATTACGCCGCGACCGATAACTATGGCTACACCTTC.

The chain has TRBV28 and TRBJ1-2; D uncertain. The CDR3 loop spans 12 amino acids. Germline CDR1 MDHEN, CDR2 SYDVKM. V lost 10 bases, J lost 2 bases, and 11 bases lay in between. The CDR3 bases are TGTGCCACCGGCCCAACCAACTATGGCTACACCTTC. Translated, it gives CATGPTNYGYTF.

The J gene is TRBJ2-3, the V gene TRBV7-9; no reliable D call. The germline gives CDR1 SEHNR, CDR2 FQNEAQ (reference sequence). The V gene lost 5 bases and the J gene lost 6 bases, with 9 bases spanning the gap. This CDR3 comprises 12 residues. The CDR3 loop is CASSLPMDTQYF. In DNA form, the CDR3 reads TGTGCCAGCAGCCTACCGATGGATACGCAGTATTTT.

The rearrangement uses TRBV27 and TRBJ2-7, with D perhaps matching TRBD1 (6 bases). Per the germline V gene, CDR1 is MNHEY and CDR2 is SMNVEV (reference sequence). V was pared by 7 bases and J by 6 bases, with 22 bases between. CDR3 length: 15 amino acids. The CDR3 sequence: CASNPRAGEPSEQYF. In nucleotides, the CDR3 is TGTGCCAGCAACCCTCGGGCAGGGGAACCTTCCGAGCAGTACTTC.

The rearrangement joins TRBV4-1 to TRBJ2-2; D is undetermined. Trimming removed 2 bases at V and 1 base at J, with 5 bases between. This CDR3 region has 14 residues. Germline V CDR1 and CDR2: MGHRA, YSYEKL. CDR3 in amino acids: CASSQPENTGELFF. In DNA form, the CDR3 reads TGCGCCAGCAGCCAACCGGAGAACACCGGGGAGCTGTTTTTT.

This clone is a singleton in its sample. This chain joins TRBV28 and TRBJ2-7; unclear D gene. Germline V gene lookup returns CDR1 MDHEN and CDR2 SYDVKM. This CDR3 has 13 residues. Trimming removed 2 bases at V and 2 bases at J, with 7 bases between. CDR3 in amino acids: CASSLGRAYEQYF. Written as DNA, the CDR3 is TGTGCCAGCAGTTTAGGCAGAGCCTACGAGCAGTACTTC. The full variable domain, rest sourced from reference TRBV28 and TRBJ2-7, is DVKVTQSSRYLVKRTGEKVFLECVQDMDHENMFWYRQDPGLGLRLIYFSYDVKMKEKGDIPEGYSVSREKKERFSLILESASTNQTSMYLCASSLGRAYEQYFGPGTRLTVT.

The chain uses TRBV14 and TRBJ2-7, with D perhaps given as TRBD1 or TRBD2 (5 bases each). The CDR3 covers 15 residues. In germline, CDR1 is SGHDN, CDR2 FVKESK. The V end lost 4 bases, the J end lost 4 bases, and 17 bases lay between the germline ends. The CDR3 loop is CASSLGTPVGYEQYF. The CDR3 DNA sequence: TGTGCCAGCAGCCTTGGGACCCCAGTAGGGTACGAGCAGTACTTC. The full variable domain, completed using reference TRBV14 and TRBJ2-7, is EAGVTQFPSHSVIEKGQTVTLRCDPISGHDNLYWYRRVMGKEIKFLLHFVKESKQDESGMPNNRFLAERTGGTYSTLKVQPAELEDSGVYFCASSLGTPVGYEQYFGPGTRLTVT.

The J gene is TRBJ1-3, the V gene TRBV19, with D unresolved. Germline CDR1 is LNHDA and CDR2 is SQIVND (reference sequence). CDR3 length: 14 residues. V gave up 2 bases and J gave up 0 bases, with 5 bases separating them. The CDR3 region has the DNA TGTGCCAGTAGTATACTTCTCTCTGGAAACACCATATATTTT. Translation gives CASSILLSGNTIYF. The full variable domain, in which reference TRBV19 and TRBJ1-3 provide the parts outside the CDR3, is DGGITQSPKYLFRKEGQNVTLSCEQNLNHDAMYWYRQDPGQGLRLIYYSQIVNDFQKGDIAEGYSVSREKKESFPLTVTSAQKNPTAFYLCASSILLSGNTIYFGEGSWLTVV.

The chain employs TRBV28 and TRBJ2-7, with a tentative D call TRBD2 (5 bases). The V gene's germline CDR1 is MDHEN and CDR2 SYDVKM. The CDR3 is 12 residues long. Trimming stripped 7 bases from V and 3 bases from J, with 10 bases between. The CDR3 region has the DNA TGTGCCAGCACCCTCGGGAACTACGAGCAGTACTTC. Translation: CASTLGNYEQYF.

V and J are TRBV27 and TRBJ2-5; D not resolved. This CDR3 is 14 amino acids long. CDR1 is MNHEY, CDR2 SMNVEV, per germline (reference sequence). Trimming shortened V by 8 bases and J by 1 base, and 14 bases separated the two germline ends. In DNA form, the CDR3 reads TGTGCCAGCTCCTCGGCCCTAGTCCAAGAGACCCAGTACTTC. Its protein product is CASSSALVQETQYF.

V and J are TRBV4-2 and TRBJ1-6; TRBD1 is a possible D gene (6 bases). This CDR3 has 15 residues. Germline V gene sequence: CDR1 LGHNA, CDR2 YNFKEQ. Trimming removed 6 bases at V and 5 bases at J, with 14 bases between. The CDR3 DNA is TGTGCCAGCAGTTCCGGGACACGGGATAATTCACCCCTCCACTTT. Protein: CASSSGTRDNSPLHF.

The rearrangement links TRBV7-3 to TRBJ2-7; a possible D gene is TRBD2 (6 bases). CDR1 SGHTA and CDR2 FQGTGA come from the germline V gene. This CDR3 contains 15 residues. Trimming took off 3 bases at V and 4 bases at J, with 16 bases between the two ends. Written as DNA, the CDR3 is TGTGCCAGCAGCTTCAATACTGGAGGGAATTACGAGCAGTACTTC. It specifies CASSFNTGGNYEQYF.

The V gene is TRBV27, the J gene TRBJ1-2; D possibly corresponds to TRBD1 (6 bases). There are 15 residues in the CDR3. The ends were cut back, 2 bases at V and 4 bases at J, with 14 bases in the middle. CDR1 is MNHEY and CDR2 is SMNVEV in the germline V gene (reference sequence). As DNA, the CDR3 is TGTGCCAGCAGTTTAGAGTATGCAGGGGTCTATGGCTACACCTTC. Amino acids: CASSLEYAGVYGYTF.

The rearrangement uses TRBV2 and TRBJ1-1, with 8 nucleotides matching TRBD1. The ends lost 7 bases at V and 0 bases at J; junction bases unmatched: 19. The CDR3 sequence is 19 residues long. The V gene's germline CDR1 is SNHLY and CDR2 FYNNEI. The CDR3 coding sequence is TGTGCCAGCATGGGGACAGGCGCGGCTATAGCCCACATGAACACTGAAGCTTTCTTT. Translated, it gives CASMGTGAAIAHMNTEAFF.

This clone is a singleton in its sample. This chain connects TRBV4-1 to TRBJ1-2; D remains unclear. Germline CDR1 MGHRA, CDR2 YSYEKL. The CDR3 has 14 residues. V lost 4 bases and J lost 3, with 12 bases in between. The CDR3 nucleotides read TGCGCCAGCAGCCTTAGCCCCCGGGACTATGGCTACACCTTC. This translates into CASSLSPRDYGYTF.

The chain uses TRBV5-1 and TRBJ1-1, with D perhaps TRBD1 (6 bases). CDR1 SGHRS and CDR2 YFSETQ come from the germline V gene. This CDR3 comprises 14 residues. V lost 4 bases to trimming and J lost 0 bases, with 10 bases between them. The CDR3 spells CASSPPGVNTEAFF. CDR3 nucleotide sequence: TGCGCCAGCAGCCCCCCAGGGGTGAACACTGAAGCTTTCTTT.

The chain joins TRBV5-5 to TRBJ2-7; 9 nucleotides align to TRBD2. The CDR3 runs 16 residues. CDR1 and CDR2 (germline): SGHKS, YYEKEE (reference sequence). With 0 bases clipped from V and 0 bases from J, the junction kept 4 bases outside the gene matches. CDR3 in amino acids: CASSLGLAGNSYEQYF. In DNA form, the CDR3 reads TGTGCCAGCAGCTTGGGTCTAGCGGGGAACTCCTACGAGCAGTACTTC.

The genes are TRBV5-6 and TRBJ1-2; D gene unclear. The CDR3 consists of 12 residues. V was shortened by 1 base and J by 3 bases, with 4 bases between the two germline ends. CDR1 is SGHDT and CDR2 is YYEEEE in the germline V gene. CDR3 residues: CASSLTDYGYTF. The CDR3 nucleotides are TGTGCCAGCAGCTTGACAGACTATGGCTACACCTTC. The full variable domain, with the rest looked up from reference TRBV5-6 and TRBJ1-2, is DAGVTQSPTHLIKTRGQQVTLRCSPKSGHDTVSWYQQALGQGPQFIFQYYEEEERQRGNFPDRFSGHQFPNYSSELNVNALLLGDSALYLCASSLTDYGYTFGSGTRLTVV.